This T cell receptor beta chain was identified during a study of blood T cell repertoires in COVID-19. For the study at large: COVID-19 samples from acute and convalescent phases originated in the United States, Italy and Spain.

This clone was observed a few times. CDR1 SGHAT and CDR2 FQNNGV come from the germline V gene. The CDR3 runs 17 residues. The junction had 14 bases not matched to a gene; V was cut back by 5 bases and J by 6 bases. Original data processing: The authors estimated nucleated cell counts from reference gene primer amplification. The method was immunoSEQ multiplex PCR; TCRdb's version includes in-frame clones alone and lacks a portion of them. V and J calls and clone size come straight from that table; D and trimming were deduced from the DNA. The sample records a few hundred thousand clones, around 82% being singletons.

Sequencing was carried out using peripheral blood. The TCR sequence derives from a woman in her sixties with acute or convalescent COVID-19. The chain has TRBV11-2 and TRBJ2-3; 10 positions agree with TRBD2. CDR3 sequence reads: CASSQRKGLALSDTQYF. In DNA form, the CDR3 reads TGTGCCAGCAGCCAGCGAAAGGGACTAGCGCTTAGCGATACGCAGTATTTT.